The following is a T cell receptor beta chain sequence with its context. The target antigen is unknown. V dropped 1 base and J dropped 3; count of bases not matched to a gene: 9. The length of the CDR3 is 19 residues. Germline V CDR1 and CDR2: LGHNA, YNFKEQ. This sample stems from a study of shared clonotypes between healthy human individuals. Study results and limitations: Blood was the only sampled material, and tissue repertoires likely differ.

The method was immunoSEQ multiplex PCR; TCRdb's version includes in-frame clones alone and lacks a portion of them. Of 1 million to 1.2 million clones in the sample, roughly 80% were seen once. The chain combines TRBV4-2 with TRBJ2-1; 13 bases are shared with TRBD2. Sequenced input: memory CD4+ T cells from PBMCs. The subset: CD45RA-negative fraction. This receptor was obtained from a young man in good health. Some clones in this sample may be carry-over from other donors' samples. The CDR3 loop is CASSQVVRLAGGHYNEQFF. CDR3 DNA sequence: TGTGCCAGCAGCCAAGTGGTGCGACTAGCGGGAGGACACTACAATGAGCAGTTCTTC.